The subject of this entry is one T cell receptor beta chain. The antigen is undetermined. Some clones are missing from TCRdb's copy, which holds only in-frame ones; the method was immunoSEQ multiplex PCR. This table has approximately 50,000 clones, 94% appearing once. The sample is drawn from a study of T cells after posttransplantation cyclophosphamide. Study findings and constraints: Later post-transplant blood repertoires were often dominated by donor CD8+ memory clones. Recipient CMV seropositivity and CMV reactivation strongly tracked TRB clonality. Tissue-infiltrating T cells from skin or gut overlapped little with blood T cells.

Trimming took off 11 bases at V and 4 bases at J, with 14 bases between the two ends. The CDR3 extends over 13 amino acids. CDR1 is MDHEN, CDR2 SYDVKM, per germline. The related graft donor's blood sample was taken on the day of bone marrow donation. This chain uses TRBV28 with TRBJ1-4, with D perhaps TRBD1 (5 bases). Sequences were obtained from PBMCs. This sequence originates from a woman aged 30 to 39 in good health and a related stem cell transplant donor. CDR3 DNA: TGTGCCGCGGCAGGGCCCGTTAATGAAAAACTGTTTTTT. This sequence encodes CAAAGPVNEKLFF.